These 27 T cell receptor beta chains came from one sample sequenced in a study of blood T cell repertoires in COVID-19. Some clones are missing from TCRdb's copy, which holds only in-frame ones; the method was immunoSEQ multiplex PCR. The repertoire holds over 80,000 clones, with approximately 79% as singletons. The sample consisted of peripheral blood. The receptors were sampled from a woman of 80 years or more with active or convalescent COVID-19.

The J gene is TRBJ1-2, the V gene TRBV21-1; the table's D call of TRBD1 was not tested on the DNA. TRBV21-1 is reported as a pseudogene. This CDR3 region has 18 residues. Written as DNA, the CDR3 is TGTGCCAGCAGCAAAGATGAGGACAGGGGAAGAAGTGACTATGGCTACACCTTC. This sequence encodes CASSKDEDRGRSDYGYTF.

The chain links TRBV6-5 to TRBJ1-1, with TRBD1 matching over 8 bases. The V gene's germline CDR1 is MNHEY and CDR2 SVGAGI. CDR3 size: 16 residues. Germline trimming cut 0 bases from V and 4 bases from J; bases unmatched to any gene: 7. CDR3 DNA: TGTGCCAGCAGTTACTCGACAGGGGCCGGGACCACTGAAGCTTTCTTT. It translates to CASSYSTGAGTTEAFF.

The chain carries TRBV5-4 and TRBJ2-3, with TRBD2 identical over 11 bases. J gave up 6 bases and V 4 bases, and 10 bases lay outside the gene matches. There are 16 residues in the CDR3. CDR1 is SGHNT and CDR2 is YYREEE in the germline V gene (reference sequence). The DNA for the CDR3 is TGTGCCAGCAGCAAACTAGCGGGAGTCGAGCGCGATACGCAGTATTTT. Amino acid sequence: CASSKLAGVERDTQYF.

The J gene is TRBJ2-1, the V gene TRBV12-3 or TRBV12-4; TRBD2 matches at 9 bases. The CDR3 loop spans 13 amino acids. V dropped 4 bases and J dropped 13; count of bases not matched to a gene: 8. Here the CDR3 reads CASSSREGGRQFF. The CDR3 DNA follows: TGTGCCAGCAGTTCGCGGGAGGGAGGTCGTCAGTTCTTC.

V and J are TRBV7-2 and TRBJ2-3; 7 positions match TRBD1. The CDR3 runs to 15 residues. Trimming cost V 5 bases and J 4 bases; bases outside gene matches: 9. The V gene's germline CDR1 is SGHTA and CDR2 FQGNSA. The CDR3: CASSARQGGPDTQYF. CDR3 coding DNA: TGTGCCAGCAGCGCACGACAGGGTGGGCCAGATACGCAGTATTTT.

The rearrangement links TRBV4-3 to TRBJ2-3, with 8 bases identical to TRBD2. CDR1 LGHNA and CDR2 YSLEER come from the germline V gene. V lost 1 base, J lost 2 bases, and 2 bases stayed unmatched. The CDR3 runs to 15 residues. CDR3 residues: CASSQGSGTTDTQYF. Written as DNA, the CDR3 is TGCGCCAGCAGCCAAGGTAGCGGGACCACAGATACGCAGTATTTT.

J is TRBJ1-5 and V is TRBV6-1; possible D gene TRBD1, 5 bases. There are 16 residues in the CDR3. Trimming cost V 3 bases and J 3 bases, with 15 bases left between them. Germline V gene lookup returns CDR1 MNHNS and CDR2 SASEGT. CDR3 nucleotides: TGTGCCAGCAGTGAGGCCCCAAGGGGCACCAATCAGCCCCAGCATTTT. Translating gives CASSEAPRGTNQPQHF.

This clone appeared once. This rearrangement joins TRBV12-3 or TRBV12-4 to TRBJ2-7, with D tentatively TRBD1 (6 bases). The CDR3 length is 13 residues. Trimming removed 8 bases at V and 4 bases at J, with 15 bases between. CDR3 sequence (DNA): TGTGCCAGCGCAGGGGTGGCAAAGTACGAGCAGTACTTC. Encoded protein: CASAGVAKYEQYF.

CDR3 sequence: CASGLPRSENRAYNSPLHF. CDR3 DNA sequence: TGTGCTAGTGGTTTGCCCCGGAGCGAGAACAGGGCCTATAATTCACCCCTCCACTTT. The chain employs TRBV12-5 and TRBJ1-6; weak D call: TRBD1 (6 bases). Germline loops: CDR1 LGHNT, CDR2 FRNRAP. The CDR3 runs 19 residues. V was pared by 2 bases and J by 2 bases, with 19 bases between.

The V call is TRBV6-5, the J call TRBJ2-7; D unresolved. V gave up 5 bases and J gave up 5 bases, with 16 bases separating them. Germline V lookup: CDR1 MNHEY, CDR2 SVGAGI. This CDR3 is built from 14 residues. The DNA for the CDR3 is TGTGCCAGCAGTACCGGGTCCAGAGGCCACGAGCAGTACTTC. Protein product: CASSTGSRGHEQYF.

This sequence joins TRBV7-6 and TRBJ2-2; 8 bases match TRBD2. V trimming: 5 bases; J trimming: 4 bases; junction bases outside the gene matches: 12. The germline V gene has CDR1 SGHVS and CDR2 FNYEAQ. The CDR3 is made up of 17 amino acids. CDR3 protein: CASSPYQRLAGTGELFF. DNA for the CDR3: TGTGCCAGCAGCCCCTATCAGCGGCTAGCGGGCACCGGGGAGCTGTTTTTT.

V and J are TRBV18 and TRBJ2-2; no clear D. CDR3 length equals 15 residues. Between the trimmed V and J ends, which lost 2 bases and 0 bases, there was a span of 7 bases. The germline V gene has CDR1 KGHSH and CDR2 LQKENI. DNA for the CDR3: TGTGCCAGCTCACCATACTCCTCGAACACCGGGGAGCTGTTTTTT. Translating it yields CASSPYSSNTGELFF.

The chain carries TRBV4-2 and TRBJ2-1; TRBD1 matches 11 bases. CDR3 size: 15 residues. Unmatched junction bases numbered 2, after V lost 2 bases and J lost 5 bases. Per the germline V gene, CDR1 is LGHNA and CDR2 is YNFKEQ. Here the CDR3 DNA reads TGTGCCAGCAGCCAACGGGACAGGGGGGACAATGAGCAGTTCTTC. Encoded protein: CASSQRDRGDNEQFF.

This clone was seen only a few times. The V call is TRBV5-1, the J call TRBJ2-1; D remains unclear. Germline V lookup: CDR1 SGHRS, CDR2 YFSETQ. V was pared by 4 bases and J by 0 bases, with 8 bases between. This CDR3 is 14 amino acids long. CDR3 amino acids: CASSMVSSYNEQFF. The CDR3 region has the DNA TGCGCCAGCAGCATGGTCAGCTCCTACAATGAGCAGTTCTTC.

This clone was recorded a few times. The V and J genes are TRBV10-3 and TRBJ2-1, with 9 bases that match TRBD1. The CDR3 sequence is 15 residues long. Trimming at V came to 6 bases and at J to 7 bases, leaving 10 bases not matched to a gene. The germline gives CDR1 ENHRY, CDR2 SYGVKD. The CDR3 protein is CAISSDRGVKNEQFF. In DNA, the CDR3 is TGTGCCATCAGCTCGGACAGGGGTGTGAAAAATGAGCAGTTCTTC.

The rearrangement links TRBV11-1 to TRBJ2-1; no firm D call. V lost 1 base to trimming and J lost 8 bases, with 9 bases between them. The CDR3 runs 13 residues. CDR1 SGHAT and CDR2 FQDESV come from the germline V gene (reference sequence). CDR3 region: CASSLEWAYEQFF. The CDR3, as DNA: TGTGCCAGCAGCTTAGAATGGGCGTATGAGCAGTTCTTC.

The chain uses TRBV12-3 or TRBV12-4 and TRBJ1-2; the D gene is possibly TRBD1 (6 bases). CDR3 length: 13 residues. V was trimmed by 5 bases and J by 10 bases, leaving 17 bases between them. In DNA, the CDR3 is TGTGCCAGCAGTGATCGCAGGGGTTTCGACTACACCTTC. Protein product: CASSDRRGFDYTF.

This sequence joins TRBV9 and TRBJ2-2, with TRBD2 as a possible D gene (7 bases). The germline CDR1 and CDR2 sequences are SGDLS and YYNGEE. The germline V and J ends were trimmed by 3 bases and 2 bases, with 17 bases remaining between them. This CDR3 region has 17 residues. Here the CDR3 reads CASSARSGGSNTGELFF. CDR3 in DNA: TGTGCCAGCAGCGCTAGGTCGGGGGGCTCCAACACCGGGGAGCTGTTTTTT.

The CDR3 bases are TGTGCCAGCAGCTTAGGGACTAGCGGATACAATGAGCAGTTCTTC. Its protein is CASSLGTSGYNEQFF. The V and J genes are TRBV7-3 and TRBJ2-1, with 11 bases that match TRBD2. Per germline, CDR1 SGHTA and CDR2 FQGTGA. The length of the CDR3 is 15 residues. V was clipped by 2 bases and J by 4 bases; unmatched bases: 1. Combining the CDR3 with reference TRBV7-3 and TRBJ2-1 gives the whole variable domain GAGVSQTPSNKVTEKGKYVELRCDPISGHTALYWYRQSLGQGPEFLIYFQGTGAADDSGLPNDRFFAVRPEGSVSTLKIQRTERGDSAVYLCASSLGTSGYNEQFFGPGTRLTVL.

CDR3 DNA sequence: TGTGCCAGCAGCGATACAGGGGTTGGCTACACCTTC. Translating it yields CASSDTGVGYTF. The V and J genes are TRBV9 and TRBJ1-2; TRBD1 matches 7 bases. Germline V lookup: CDR1 SGDLS, CDR2 YYNGEE. The CDR3 consists of 12 residues. V lost 3 bases and J lost 7; bases outside the gene matches: 3.

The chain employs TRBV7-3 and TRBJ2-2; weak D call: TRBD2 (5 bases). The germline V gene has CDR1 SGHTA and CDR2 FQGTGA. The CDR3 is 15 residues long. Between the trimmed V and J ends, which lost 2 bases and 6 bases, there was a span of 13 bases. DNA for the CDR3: TGTGCCAGCAGCTTAGGTGGACTGCTATCCGGGGAGCTGTTTTTT. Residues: CASSLGGLLSGELFF.

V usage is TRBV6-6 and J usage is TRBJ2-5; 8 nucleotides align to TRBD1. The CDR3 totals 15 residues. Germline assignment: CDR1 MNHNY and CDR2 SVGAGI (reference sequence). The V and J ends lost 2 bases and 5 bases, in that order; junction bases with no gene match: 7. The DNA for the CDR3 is TGTGCCAGCAGTTACCCCAGGGGGCTGGATGAGACCCAGTACTTC. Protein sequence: CASSYPRGLDETQYF.

The CDR3, as DNA: TGTGCCTGGAGAGCACCGGGACAGGGGGCTCGTGGCTACACCTTC. Encoded protein: CAWRAPGQGARGYTF. The chain employs TRBV30 and TRBJ1-2, with 12 bases lining up with TRBD1. Germline V CDR1 and CDR2: GTSNPN, SVGIG (reference sequence). The CDR3 spans 15 residues. V shed 3 bases, J shed 7 bases, and the junction held 9 bases outside the gene matches. Full variable domain (rest looked up from reference TRBV30 and TRBJ1-2): SQTIHQWPATLVQPVGSPLSLECTVEGTSNPNLYWYRQAAGRGLQLLFYSVGIGQISSEVPQNLSASRPQDRQFILSSKKLLLSDSGFYLCAWRAPGQGARGYTFGSGTRLTVV.

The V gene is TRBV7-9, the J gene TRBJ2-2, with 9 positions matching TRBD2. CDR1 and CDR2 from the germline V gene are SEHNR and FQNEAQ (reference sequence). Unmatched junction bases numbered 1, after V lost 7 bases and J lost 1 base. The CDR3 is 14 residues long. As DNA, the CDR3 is TGTGCCAGCATAGCGGGAGTGAACACCGGGGAGCTGTTTTTT. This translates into CASIAGVNTGELFF.

Here the CDR3 DNA reads TGTGCCAGTAGTACCAGCGGTAGCGGGATGTACAATGAGCAGTTCTTC. Translation gives CASSTSGSGMYNEQFF. The chain combines TRBV19 with TRBJ2-1, with TRBD2 matching over 8 bases. The CDR3 has 16 residues. J gave up 4 bases and V 4 bases, and 9 bases lay outside the gene matches. CDR1 is LNHDA, CDR2 SQIVND, per germline (reference sequence).

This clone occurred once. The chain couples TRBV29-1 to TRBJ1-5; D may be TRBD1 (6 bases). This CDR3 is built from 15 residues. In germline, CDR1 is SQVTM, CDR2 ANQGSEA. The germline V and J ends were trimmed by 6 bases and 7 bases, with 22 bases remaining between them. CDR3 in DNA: TGCAGCGTGGCTATTAATGGGGGCGAGGGACAGCCCCAGCATTTT. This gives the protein CSVAINGGEGQPQHF.

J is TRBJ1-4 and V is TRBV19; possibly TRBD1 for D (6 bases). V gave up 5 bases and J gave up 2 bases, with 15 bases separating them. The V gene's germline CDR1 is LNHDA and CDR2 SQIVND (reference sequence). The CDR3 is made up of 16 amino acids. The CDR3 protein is CASSPYLRGTNEKLFF. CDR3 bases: TGTGCCAGTAGTCCTTACCTCAGGGGCACTAATGAAAAACTGTTTTTT.